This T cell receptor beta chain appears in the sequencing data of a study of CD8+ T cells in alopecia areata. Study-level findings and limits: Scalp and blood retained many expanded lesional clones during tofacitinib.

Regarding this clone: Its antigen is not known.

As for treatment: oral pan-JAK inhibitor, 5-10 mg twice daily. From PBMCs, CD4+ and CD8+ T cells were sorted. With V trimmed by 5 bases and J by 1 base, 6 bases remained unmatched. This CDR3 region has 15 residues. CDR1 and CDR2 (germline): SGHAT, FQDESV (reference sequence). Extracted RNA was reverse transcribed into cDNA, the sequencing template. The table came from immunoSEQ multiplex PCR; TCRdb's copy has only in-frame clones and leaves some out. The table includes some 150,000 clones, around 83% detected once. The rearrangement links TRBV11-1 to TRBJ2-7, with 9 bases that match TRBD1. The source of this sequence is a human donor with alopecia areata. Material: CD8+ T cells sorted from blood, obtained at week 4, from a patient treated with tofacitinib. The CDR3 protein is CASSVTGTGSYEQYF. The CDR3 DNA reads TGTGCCAGCAGCGTAACCGGGACAGGGTCCTACGAGCAGTACTTC.